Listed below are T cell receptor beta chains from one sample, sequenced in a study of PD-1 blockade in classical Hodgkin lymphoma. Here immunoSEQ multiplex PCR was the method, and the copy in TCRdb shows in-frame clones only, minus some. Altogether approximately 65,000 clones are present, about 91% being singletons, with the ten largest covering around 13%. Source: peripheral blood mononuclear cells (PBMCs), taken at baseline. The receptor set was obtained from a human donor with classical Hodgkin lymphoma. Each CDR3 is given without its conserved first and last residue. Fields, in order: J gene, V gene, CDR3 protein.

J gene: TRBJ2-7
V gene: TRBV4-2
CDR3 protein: ASSPQGYEQY

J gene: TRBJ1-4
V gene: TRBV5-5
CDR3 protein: ASRPDRGRLGEKLF

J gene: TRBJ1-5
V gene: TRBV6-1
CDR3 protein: ASSEALLGTRYSNQPQH

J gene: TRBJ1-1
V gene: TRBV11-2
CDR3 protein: ASTPVGGFQLNTEAF

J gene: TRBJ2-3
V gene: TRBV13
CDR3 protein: ASRGVAGGRDTQY

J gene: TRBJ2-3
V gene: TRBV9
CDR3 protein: ASSLGGDTDTQY

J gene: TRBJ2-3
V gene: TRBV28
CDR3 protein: ASSSPTTDTQY

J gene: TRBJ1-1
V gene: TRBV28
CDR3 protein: ASSLRLDSMNTEAF

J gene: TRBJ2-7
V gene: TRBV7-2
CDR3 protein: ASSLIRDRGHEQY

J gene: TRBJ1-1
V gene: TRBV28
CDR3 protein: ASSFRTNTEAF

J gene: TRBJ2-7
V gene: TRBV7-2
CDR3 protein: ASSWGQTGDPYEQY

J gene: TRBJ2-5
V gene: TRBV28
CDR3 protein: ASSFGQRQETQY

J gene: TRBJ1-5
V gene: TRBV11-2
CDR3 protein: ASSHGTAGNQPQH

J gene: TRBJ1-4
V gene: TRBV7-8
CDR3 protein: ASSLPQTGTSEKLF

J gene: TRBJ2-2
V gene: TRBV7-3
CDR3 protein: ASSFSGSTGELF

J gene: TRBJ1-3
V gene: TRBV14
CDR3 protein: ASSSYGGFGNTIY

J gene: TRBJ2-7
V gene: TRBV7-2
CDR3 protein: ASSPPYSYEQY

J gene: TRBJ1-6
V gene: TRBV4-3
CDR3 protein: ASSQEPDRSSYNSPLH

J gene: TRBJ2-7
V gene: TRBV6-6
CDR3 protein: ASSYSGEQY

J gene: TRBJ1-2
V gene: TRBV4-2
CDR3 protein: ASSQAHREGYT

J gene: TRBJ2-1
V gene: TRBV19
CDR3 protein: ASSILQAEDEQF

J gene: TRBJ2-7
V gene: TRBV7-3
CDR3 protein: ASSLQVMGNEQY

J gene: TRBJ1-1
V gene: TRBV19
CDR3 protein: ATPSPGEGNTEAF

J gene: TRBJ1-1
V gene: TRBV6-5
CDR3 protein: ASSFSPAEMNTEAF

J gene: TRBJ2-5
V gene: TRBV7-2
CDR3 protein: ASSLRGPFSQSETQY

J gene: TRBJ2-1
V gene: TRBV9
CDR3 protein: ASSVVSGGANEQF

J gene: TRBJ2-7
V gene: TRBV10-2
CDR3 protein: ASKGPTSEITDEQY

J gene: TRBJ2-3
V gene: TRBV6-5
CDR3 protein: ASSFPDFTDTQY

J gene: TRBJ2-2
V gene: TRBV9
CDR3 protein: ASSVGALQGNTGELF

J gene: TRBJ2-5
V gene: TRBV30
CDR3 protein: AWTRGAGETQY

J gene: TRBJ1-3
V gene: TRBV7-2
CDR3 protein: ASSIGGYGNTIY

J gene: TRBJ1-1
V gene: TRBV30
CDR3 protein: AWGHRDYGEAF

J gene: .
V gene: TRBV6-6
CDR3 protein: ASSYRQGKIHEQY

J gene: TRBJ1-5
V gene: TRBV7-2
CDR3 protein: ASSSRGGGLSNQPQH

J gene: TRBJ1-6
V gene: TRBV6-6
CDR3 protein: ASSYSVEGSSPLH

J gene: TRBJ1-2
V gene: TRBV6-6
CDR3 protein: ASSKGASGYGYT

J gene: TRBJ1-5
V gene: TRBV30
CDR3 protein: AWSGGLSNQPQH

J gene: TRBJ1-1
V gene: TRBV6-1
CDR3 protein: ASMGRGANTEAF

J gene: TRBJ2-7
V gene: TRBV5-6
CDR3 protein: ASSLGGGYEQY

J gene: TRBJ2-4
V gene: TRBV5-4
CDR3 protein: ASSLAGPDIQY

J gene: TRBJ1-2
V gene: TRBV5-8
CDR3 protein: ASSLTGFYGYT

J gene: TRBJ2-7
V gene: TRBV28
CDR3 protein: ASSFRLTTYEQY

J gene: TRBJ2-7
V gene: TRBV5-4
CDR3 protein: ASSLVQGVDEQY

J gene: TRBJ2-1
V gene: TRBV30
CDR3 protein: AWSLGEAYNEQF

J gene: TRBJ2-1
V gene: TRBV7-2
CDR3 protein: ASSLVPLGEQF

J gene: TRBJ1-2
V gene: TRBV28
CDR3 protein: ASSFGRSLKGYT

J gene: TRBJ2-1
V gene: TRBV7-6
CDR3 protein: ASSFSNEQF

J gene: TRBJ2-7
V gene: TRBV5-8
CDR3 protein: ASSLAYSGTGDLYEQY

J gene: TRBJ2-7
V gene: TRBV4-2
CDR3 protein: ASSQVGTGGREQY

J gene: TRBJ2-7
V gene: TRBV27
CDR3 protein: ASSARASGWYEQY